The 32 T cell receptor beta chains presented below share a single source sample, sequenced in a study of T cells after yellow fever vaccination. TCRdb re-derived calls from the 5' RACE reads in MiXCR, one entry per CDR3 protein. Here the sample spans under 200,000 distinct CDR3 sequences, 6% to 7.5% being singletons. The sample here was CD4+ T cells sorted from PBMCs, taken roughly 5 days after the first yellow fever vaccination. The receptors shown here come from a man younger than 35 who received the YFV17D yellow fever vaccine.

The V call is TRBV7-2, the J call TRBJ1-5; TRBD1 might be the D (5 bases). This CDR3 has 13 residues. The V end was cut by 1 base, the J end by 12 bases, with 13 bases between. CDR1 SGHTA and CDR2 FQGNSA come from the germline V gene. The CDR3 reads CASSLGGPKIQHF. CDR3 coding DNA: TGTGCCAGCAGCTTAGGGGGACCAAAGATCCAGCATTTT. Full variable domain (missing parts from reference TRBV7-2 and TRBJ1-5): GAGVSQSPSNKVTEKGKDVELRCDPISGHTALYWYRQSLGQGLEFLIYFQGNSAPDKSGLPSDRFSAERTGGSVSTLTIQRTQQEDSAVYLCASSLGGPKIQHFGDGTRLSIL.

This chain's CDR3 is CSARAGTSGGTDTQYF. As DNA, the CDR3 is TGCAGTGCTAGAGCCGGGACTAGCGGGGGGACTGATACGCAGTATTTT. The chain combines TRBV20-1 with TRBJ2-3; 15 bases agree with TRBD2. The CDR3 extends over 16 amino acids. Germline V lookup: CDR1 DFQATT, CDR2 SNEGSKA (reference sequence). Trimming removed 1 base from V and 6 bases from J; junction bases left unmatched: 5.

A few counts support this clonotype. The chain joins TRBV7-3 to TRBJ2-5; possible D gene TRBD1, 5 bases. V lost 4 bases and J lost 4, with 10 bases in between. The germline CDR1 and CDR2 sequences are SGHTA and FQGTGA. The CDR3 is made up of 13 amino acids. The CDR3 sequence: CASSSGFGETQYF. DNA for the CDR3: TGTGCCAGCAGCTCAGGGTTTGGAGAGACCCAGTACTTC.

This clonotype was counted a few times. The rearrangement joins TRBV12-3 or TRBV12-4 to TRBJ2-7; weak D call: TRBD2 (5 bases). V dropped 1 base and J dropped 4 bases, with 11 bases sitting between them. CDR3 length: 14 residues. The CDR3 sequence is CASSLGRATYEQYV. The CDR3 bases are TGTGCCAGCAGTTTAGGGCGGGCGACTTACGAGCAGTACGTC.

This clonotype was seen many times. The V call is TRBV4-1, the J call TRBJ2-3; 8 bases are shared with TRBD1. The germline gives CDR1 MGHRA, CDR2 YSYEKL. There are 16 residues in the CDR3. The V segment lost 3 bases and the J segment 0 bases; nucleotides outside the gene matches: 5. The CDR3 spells CASSQQGAPSTDTQYF. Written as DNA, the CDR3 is TGCGCCAGCAGCCAGCAGGGGGCGCCGAGCACAGATACGCAGTATTTT.

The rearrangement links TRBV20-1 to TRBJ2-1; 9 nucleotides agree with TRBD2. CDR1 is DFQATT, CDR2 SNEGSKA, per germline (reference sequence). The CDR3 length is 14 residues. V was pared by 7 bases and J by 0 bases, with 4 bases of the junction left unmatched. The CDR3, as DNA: TGCAGTGTGGCGGGGGGGAGCTCCTACAATGAGCAGTTCTTC. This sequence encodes CSVAGGSSYNEQFF.

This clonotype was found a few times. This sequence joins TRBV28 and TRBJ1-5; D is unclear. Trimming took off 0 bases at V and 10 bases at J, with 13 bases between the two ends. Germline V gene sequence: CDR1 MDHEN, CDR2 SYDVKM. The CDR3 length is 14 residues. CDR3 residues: CASSLWEGNDPQHF. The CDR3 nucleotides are TGTGCCAGCAGTTTATGGGAGGGTAATGACCCCCAGCATTTT.

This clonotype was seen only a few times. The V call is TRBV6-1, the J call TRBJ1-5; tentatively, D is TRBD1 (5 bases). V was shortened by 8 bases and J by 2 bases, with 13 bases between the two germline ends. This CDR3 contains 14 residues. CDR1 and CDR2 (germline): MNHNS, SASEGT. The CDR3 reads CASGDSHGNQPQHF. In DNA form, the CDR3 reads TGTGCCAGCGGGGACTCTCACGGCAATCAGCCCCAGCATTTT.

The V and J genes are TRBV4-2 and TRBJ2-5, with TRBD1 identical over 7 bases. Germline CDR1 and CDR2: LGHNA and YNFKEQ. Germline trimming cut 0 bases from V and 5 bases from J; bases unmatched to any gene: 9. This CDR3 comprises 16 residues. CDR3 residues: CASSQDLGRGLETQYF. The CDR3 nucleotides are TGTGCCAGCAGCCAAGATTTGGGCAGGGGGTTGGAGACCCAGTACTTC.

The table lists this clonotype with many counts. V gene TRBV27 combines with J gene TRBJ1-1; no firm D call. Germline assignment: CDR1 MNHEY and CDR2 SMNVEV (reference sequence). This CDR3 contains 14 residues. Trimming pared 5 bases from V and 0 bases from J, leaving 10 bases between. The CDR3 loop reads CASSPSRLNTEAFF. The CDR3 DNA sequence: TGTGCCAGCAGTCCTTCCAGGCTGAACACTGAAGCTTTCTTT.

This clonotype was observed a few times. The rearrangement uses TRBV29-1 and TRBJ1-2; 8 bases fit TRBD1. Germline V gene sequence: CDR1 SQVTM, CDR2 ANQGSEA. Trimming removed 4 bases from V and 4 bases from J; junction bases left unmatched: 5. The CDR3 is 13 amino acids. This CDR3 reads CSVGQGAIYGYTF. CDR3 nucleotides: TGCAGCGTTGGGCAGGGGGCAATCTATGGCTACACCTTC. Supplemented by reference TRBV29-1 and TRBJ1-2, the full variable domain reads SAVISQKPSRDICQRGTSLTIQCQVDSQVTMMFWYRQQPGQSLTLIATANQGSEATYESGFVIDKFPISRPNLTFSTLTVSNMSPEDSSIYLCSVGQGAIYGYTFGSGTRLTVV.

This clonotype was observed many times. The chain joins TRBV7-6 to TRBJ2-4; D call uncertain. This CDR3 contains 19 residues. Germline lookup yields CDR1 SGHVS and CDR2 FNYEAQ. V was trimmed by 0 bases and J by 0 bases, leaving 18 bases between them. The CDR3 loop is CASSLAPPLSRIAKNIQYF. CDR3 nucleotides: TGTGCCAGCAGCTTAGCTCCCCCCTTATCTCGGATAGCCAAAAACATTCAGTACTTC. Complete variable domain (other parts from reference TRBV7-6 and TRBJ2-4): GAGVSQSPRYKVTKRGQDVALRCDPISGHVSLYWYRQALGQGPEFLTYFNYEAQQDKSGLPNDRFSAERPEGSISTLTIQRTEQRDSAMYRCASSLAPPLSRIAKNIQYFGAGTRLSVL.

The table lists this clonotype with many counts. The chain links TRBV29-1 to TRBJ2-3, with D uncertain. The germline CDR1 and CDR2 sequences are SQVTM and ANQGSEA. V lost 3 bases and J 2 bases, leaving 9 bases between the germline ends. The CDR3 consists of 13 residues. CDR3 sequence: CSVDYSYTDTQYF. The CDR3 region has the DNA TGCAGCGTTGACTACAGCTACACAGATACGCAGTATTTT.

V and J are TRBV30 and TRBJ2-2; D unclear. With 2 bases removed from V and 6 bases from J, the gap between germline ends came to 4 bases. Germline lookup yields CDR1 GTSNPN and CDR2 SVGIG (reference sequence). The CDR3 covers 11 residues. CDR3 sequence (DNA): TGTGCCTGGAGTATTTCCGGGGAGCTGTTTTTT. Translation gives CAWSISGELFF.

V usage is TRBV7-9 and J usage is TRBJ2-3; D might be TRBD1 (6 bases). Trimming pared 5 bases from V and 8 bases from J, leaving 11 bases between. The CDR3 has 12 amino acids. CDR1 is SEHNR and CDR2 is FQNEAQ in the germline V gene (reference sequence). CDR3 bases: TGTGCCAGCAGCCAGGGGTGGCGTACGCAGTATTTT. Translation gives CASSQGWRTQYF.

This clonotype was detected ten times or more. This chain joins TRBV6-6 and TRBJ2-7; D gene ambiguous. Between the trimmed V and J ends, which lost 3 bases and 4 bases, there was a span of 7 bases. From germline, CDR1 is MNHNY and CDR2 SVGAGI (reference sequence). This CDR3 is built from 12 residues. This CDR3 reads CASSYVRYEQYF. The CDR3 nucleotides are TGTGCCAGCAGTTATGTCCGATACGAGCAGTACTTC.

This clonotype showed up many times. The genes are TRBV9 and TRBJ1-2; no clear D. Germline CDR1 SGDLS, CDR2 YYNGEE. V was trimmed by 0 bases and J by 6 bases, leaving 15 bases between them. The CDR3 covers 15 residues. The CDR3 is CASSVAEAGWNGYTF. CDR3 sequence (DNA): TGTGCCAGCAGCGTAGCAGAAGCAGGCTGGAATGGCTACACCTTC.

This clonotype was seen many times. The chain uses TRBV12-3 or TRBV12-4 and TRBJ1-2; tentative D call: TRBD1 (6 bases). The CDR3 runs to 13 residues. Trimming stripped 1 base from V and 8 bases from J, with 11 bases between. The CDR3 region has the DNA TGTGCCAGCAGTTTAGAATGGACAGTCGGCTACACCTTC. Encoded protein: CASSLEWTVGYTF.

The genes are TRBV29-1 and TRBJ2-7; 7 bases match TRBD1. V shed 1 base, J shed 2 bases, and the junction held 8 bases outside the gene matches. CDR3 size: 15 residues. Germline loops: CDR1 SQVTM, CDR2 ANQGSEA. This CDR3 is CSVEAGDRTPYEQYF. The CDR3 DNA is TGCAGCGTTGAAGCCGGGGACAGAACCCCCTACGAGCAGTACTTC.

The CDR3 coding sequence is TGTGCCAGCAGTTTACTGGGGAGAGCCTCCGACACTGAAGCTTTCTTT. This codes for CASSLLGRASDTEAFF. V is TRBV27 and J is TRBJ1-1; no clear D gene. V was clipped by 2 bases and J by 3 bases, with 16 bases between them. The CDR3 is made up of 16 amino acids. Per germline, CDR1 MNHEY and CDR2 SMNVEV (reference sequence).

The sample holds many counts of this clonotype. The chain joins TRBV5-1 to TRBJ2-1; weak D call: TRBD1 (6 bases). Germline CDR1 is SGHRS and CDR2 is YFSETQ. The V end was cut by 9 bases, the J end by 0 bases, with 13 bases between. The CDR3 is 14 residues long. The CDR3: CATTPDSSYNEQFF. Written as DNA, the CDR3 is TGCGCCACCACGCCGGACAGCTCCTACAATGAGCAGTTCTTC.

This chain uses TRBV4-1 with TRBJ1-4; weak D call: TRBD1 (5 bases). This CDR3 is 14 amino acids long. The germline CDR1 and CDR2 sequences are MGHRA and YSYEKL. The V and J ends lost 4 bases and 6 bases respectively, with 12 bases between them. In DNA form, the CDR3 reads TGCGCCAGCAGCCCGGGGCACGCTGATGAAAAACTGTTTTTT. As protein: CASSPGHADEKLFF.

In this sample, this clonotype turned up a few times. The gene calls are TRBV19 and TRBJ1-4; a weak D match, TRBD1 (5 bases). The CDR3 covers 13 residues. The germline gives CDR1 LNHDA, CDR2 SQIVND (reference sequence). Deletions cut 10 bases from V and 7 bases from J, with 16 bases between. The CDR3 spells CATSDMAGEKLFF. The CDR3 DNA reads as TGTGCCACGTCGGACATGGCCGGTGAAAAACTGTTTTTT.

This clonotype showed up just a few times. The CDR3 sequence is CSASGFPAGNEQFF. CDR3 sequence (DNA): TGCAGTGCTAGCGGCTTTCCGGCTGGGAATGAGCAGTTCTTC. The chain carries TRBV20-1 and TRBJ2-1; D unresolved. Trimming shortened V by 3 bases and J by 7 bases, and 16 bases separated the two germline ends. The CDR3 sequence is 14 residues long. Germline CDR1 is DFQATT and CDR2 is SNEGSKA (reference sequence).

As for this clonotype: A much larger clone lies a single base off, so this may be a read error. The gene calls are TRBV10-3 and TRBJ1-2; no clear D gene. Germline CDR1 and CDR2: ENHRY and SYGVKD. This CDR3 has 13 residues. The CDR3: CSTLASVNYGYTF. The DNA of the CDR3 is TGTTCCACCCTAGCGTCGGTTAACTATGGCTACACCTTC.

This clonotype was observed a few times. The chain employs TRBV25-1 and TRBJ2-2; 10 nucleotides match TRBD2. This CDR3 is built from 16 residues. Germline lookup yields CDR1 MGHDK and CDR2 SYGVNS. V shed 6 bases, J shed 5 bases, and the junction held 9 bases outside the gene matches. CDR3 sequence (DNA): TGTGCCAGCAGCACCGGGACTAGCGCCTGGACCGGGGAGCTGTTTTTT. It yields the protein CASSTGTSAWTGELFF.

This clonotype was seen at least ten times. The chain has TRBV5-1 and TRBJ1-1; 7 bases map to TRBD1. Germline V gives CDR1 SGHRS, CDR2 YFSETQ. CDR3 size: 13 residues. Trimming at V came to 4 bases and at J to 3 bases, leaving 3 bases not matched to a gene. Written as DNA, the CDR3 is TGCGCCAGCAGCGCCAGGGGGGACACTGAAGCTTTCTTT. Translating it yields CASSARGDTEAFF.

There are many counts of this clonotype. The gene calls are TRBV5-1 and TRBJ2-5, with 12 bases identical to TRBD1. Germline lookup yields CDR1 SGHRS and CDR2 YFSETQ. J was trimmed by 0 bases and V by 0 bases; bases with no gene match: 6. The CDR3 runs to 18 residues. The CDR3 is CASSLEGTGGLYQETQYF. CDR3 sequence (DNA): TGCGCCAGCAGCTTGGAAGGGACAGGGGGCCTGTACCAAGAGACCCAGTACTTC.

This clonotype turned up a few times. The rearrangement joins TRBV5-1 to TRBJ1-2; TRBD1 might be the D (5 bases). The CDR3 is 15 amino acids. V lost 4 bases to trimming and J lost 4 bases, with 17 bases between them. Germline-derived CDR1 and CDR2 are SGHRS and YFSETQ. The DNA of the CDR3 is TGCGCCAGCAGCCCCAGCGGGGGGATCGGCTATGGCTACACCTTC. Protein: CASSPSGGIGYGYTF.

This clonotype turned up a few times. CDR3 in DNA: TGCGCCAGCAGCTTGGAAGCGGGGGTAGTCCAGCCCCAGCATTTT. Encoded protein: CASSLEAGVVQPQHF. The chain couples TRBV5-1 to TRBJ1-5; D is perhaps TRBD1 (5 bases). This CDR3 spans 15 amino acids. The V end lost 0 bases, the J end lost 7 bases, and 14 bases lay between the germline ends. Germline V gene sequence: CDR1 SGHRS, CDR2 YFSETQ.

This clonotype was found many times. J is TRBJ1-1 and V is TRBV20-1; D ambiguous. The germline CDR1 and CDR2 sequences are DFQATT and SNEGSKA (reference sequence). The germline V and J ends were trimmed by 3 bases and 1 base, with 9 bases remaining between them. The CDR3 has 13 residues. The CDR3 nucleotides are TGCAGTGCTAGTCTGGGATCGAACACTGAAGCTTTCTTT. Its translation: CSASLGSNTEAFF.

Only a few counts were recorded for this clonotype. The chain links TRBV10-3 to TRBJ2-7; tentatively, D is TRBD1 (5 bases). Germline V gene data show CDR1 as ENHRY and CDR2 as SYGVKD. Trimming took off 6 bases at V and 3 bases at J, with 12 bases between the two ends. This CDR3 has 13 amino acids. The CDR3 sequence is CAIRPDISYEQYF. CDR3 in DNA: TGTGCCATCAGACCGGACATAAGCTACGAGCAGTACTTC.